The 8 T cell receptor beta chains listed next were all sequenced from one sample in a study of T cells in Graves' hyperthyroidism and ophthalmopathy. The CDR3 regions of TCR beta were amplified from RNA transcripts. First-round RT-PCR targeting the TCR CDR3 was performed with the HTBI primer set. From the multiplex PCR reads, TCRdb called clonotypes with MiXCR, one entry per CDR3 protein. The sample yields roughly 640,000 distinct CDR3 sequences, about 16% seen once. The sequenced material came from blood. All receptors derive from a middle-aged woman with Graves' ophthalmopathy.

This chain links TRBV19 with TRBJ1-6; 9 nucleotides match TRBD1. Germline V gene lookup returns CDR1 LNHDA and CDR2 SQIVND (reference sequence). This CDR3 has 15 amino acids. The ends lost 4 bases at V and 8 bases at J; junction bases unmatched: 6. The CDR3 sequence: CASSSGTGSYSPLHF. The CDR3 DNA follows: TGTGCCAGTAGTAGCGGGACAGGGTCTTATTCACCCCTCCACTTT. Variable domain in full (rest from reference TRBV19 and TRBJ1-6): DGGITQSPKYLFRKEGQNVTLSCEQNLNHDAMYWYRQDPGQGLRLIYYSQIVNDFQKGDIAEGYSVSREKKESFPLTVTSAQKNPTAFYLCASSSGTGSYSPLHFGNGTRLTVT.

The chain employs TRBV29-1 and TRBJ2-3, with a possible D match to TRBD2 (6 bases). Germline V gene sequence: CDR1 SQVTM, CDR2 ANQGSEA. The ends were cut back, 4 bases at V and 4 bases at J, with 21 bases in the middle. There are 16 residues in the CDR3. The CDR3 DNA sequence: TGCAGCGTTGGGAGAGGGGCGGGATGGAGCGCAGATACGCAGTATTTT. Protein: CSVGRGAGWSADTQYF.

This clonotype was recorded many times. The chain links TRBV2 to TRBJ2-1, with 12 bases aligning to TRBD2. V lost 7 bases to trimming and J lost 8 bases; unmatched junction nucleotides: 6. Germline CDR1 SNHLY, CDR2 FYNNEI. The CDR3 loop spans 14 amino acids. CDR3 DNA sequence: TGTGCCAGCATCGAGACTAGCGGGAGAGATGAGCAGTTCTTC. Protein sequence: CASIETSGRDEQFF.

This chain uses TRBV4-1 with TRBJ2-2; TRBD2 is a possible D gene (6 bases). V was trimmed by 1 base and J by 0 bases, leaving 12 bases between them. Germline V gene data show CDR1 as MGHRA and CDR2 as YSYEKL. This CDR3 comprises 17 residues. CDR3 coding DNA: TGCGCCAGCAGCCAAGCCGGGAGAGGGACGAACACCGGGGAGCTGTTTTTT. Its protein is CASSQAGRGTNTGELFF.

This clonotype was seen a handful of times. The rearrangement links TRBV15 to TRBJ2-5, with 8 bases fitting TRBD2. The CDR3 loop spans 15 amino acids. Germline CDR1 is LNHNV and CDR2 is YYDKDF (reference sequence). Trimming cost V 0 bases and J 4 bases; bases outside gene matches: 4. The CDR3 here is CATSRDRAGAETQYF. Here the CDR3 DNA reads TGTGCCACCAGCAGAGATAGAGCGGGGGCAGAGACCCAGTACTTC.

The chain couples TRBV6-4 to TRBJ2-2, with 7 bases lining up with TRBD1. The CDR3 runs 14 residues. Unmatched junction bases numbered 3, after V lost 8 bases and J lost 0 bases. Germline assignment: CDR1 MRHNA and CDR2 SNTAGT. CDR3 sequence (DNA): TGTGCCAGCGGGGACAGTACGAACACCGGGGAGCTGTTTTTT. It yields the protein CASGDSTNTGELFF.

This clonotype was seen many times. V and J are TRBV28 and TRBJ2-1; TRBD2 agrees at 10 bases. Germline lookup yields CDR1 MDHEN and CDR2 SYDVKM. The junction had 11 bases not matched to a gene; V was cut back by 6 bases and J by 9 bases. The CDR3 is 15 amino acids. The CDR3: CASRGEREGLIEQFF. The CDR3 nucleotides read TGTGCCAGCAGGGGGGAGCGGGAGGGCCTCATTGAGCAGTTCTTC.

This sequence joins TRBV4-1 and TRBJ1-4; no firm D call. Germline V gives CDR1 MGHRA, CDR2 YSYEKL. The CDR3 runs 13 residues. V shed 1 base and J shed 4 bases, with 4 bases lying between them. CDR3 residues: CASSQVRNEKLFF. The CDR3 nucleotides read TGCGCCAGCAGCCAAGTCCGTAATGAAAAACTGTTTTTT.